This T cell receptor beta chain is from a study of blood T cell repertoires in COVID-19. Study information: Researchers got acute and convalescent COVID-19 samples from the United States, Italy and Spain. PBMCs, B-cell-depleted T cells, or T cells provided the cDNA or gDNA that made up the material.

V dropped 3 bases and J dropped 2; count of bases not matched to a gene: 6. The germline gives CDR1 MNHEY, CDR2 SVGAGI. There are 16 residues in the CDR3. Sequencing used immunoSEQ multiplex PCR; TCRdb keeps in-frame clones, though not all of them. The sample shows about 200,000 clones, roughly 90% of them seen only once. The clonotype originates from a man between 18 and 29 years old with active or convalescent COVID-19. This sequence joins TRBV6-5 and TRBJ2-5, with 10 bases aligning to TRBD2. Sequencing was carried out using peripheral blood. The CDR3 DNA sequence: TGTGCCAGCAGTTATGGACTAGCGGAGGTACAAGAGACCCAGTACTTC. Its translation: CASSYGLAEVQETQYF.